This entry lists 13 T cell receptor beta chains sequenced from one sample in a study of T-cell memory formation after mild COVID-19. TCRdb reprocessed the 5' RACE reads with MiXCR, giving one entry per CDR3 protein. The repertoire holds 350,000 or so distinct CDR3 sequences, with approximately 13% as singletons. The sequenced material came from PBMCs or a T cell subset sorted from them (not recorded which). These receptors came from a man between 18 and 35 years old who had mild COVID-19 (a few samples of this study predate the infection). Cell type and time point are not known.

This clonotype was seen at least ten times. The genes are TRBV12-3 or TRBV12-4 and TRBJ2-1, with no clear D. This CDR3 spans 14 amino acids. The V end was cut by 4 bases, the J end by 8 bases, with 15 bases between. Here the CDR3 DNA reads TGTGCCAGCAGTTATGCAGGATTTGTGGATGAGCAGTTCTTC. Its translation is CASSYAGFVDEQFF.

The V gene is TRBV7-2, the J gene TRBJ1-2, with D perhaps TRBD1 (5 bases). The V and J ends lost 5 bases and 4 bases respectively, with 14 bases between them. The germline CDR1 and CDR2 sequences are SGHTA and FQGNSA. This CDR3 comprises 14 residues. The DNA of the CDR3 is TGTGCCAGCAGCCCTGGAGGGGCGATCTATGGCTACACCTTC. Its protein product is CASSPGGAIYGYTF.

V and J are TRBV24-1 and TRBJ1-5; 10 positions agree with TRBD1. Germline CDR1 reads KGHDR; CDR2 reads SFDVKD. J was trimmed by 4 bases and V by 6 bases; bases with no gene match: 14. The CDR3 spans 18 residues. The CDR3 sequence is CATSPAFPDRGQNQPQHF. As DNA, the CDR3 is TGTGCCACCAGTCCTGCTTTCCCTGACAGGGGGCAAAATCAGCCCCAGCATTTT.

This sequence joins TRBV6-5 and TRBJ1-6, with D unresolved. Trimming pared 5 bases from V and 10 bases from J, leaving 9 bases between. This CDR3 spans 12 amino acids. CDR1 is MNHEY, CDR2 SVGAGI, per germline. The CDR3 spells CASSPAESPLHF. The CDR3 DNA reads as TGTGCCAGCAGTCCTGCGGAATCACCCCTCCACTTT.

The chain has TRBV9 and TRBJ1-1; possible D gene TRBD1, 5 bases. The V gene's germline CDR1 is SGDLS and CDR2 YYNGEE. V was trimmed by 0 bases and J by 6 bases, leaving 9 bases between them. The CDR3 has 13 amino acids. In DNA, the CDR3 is TGTGCCAGCAGCGTAGCGGGGGACCCTGAAGCTTTCTTT. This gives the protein CASSVAGDPEAFF.

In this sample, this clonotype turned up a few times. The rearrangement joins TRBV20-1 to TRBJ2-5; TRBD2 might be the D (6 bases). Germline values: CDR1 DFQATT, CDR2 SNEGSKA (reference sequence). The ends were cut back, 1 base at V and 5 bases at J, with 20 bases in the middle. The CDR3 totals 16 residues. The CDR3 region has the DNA TGCAGTGCTAGAGCCCGTTATGGAGGGGAACGGGAGACCCAGTACTTC. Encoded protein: CSARARYGGERETQYF.

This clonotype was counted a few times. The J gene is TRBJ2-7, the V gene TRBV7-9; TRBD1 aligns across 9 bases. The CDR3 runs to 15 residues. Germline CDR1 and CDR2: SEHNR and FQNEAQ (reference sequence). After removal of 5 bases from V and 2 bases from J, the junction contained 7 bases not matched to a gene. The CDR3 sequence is CASSKGDRETYEQYF. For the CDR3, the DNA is TGTGCCAGCAGCAAGGGGGACAGGGAGACCTACGAGCAGTACTTC.

CDR3 coding DNA: TGTGCCAGCAGTTTATCAGGGTTCTATGGCTACACCTTC. It codes for CASSLSGFYGYTF. This sequence joins TRBV28 and TRBJ1-2, with D possibly being TRBD1 (5 bases). V was shortened by 1 base and J by 4 bases, with 7 bases between the two germline ends. This CDR3 has 13 amino acids. CDR1 MDHEN and CDR2 SYDVKM come from the germline V gene.

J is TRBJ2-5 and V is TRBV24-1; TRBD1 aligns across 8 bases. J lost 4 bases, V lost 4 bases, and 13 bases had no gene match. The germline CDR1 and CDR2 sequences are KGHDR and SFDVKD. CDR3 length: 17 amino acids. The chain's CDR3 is CATSDTRGDRGGETQYF. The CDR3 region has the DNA TGTGCCACCAGTGACACCCGCGGAGACAGGGGAGGAGAGACCCAGTACTTC.

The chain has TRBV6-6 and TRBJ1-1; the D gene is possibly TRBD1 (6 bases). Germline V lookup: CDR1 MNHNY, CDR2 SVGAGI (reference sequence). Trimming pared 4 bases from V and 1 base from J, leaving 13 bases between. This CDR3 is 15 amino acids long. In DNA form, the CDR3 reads TGTGCCAGCAGTTCGGGGGGCAGGGGGAACACTGAAGCTTTCTTT. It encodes CASSSGGRGNTEAFF.

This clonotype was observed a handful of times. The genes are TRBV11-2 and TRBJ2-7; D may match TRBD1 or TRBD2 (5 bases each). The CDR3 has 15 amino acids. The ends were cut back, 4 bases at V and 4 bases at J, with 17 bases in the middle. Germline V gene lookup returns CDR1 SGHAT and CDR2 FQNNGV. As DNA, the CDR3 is TGTGCCAGCAGCTCAAGTCCCGGGACGGGATACGAGCAGTACGTC. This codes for CASSSSPGTGYEQYV.

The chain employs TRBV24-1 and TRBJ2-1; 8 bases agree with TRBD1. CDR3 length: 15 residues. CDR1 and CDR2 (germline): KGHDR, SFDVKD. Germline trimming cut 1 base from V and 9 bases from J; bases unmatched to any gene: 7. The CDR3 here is CATSDFTGGPSEQFF. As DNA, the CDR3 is TGTGCCACCAGTGATTTTACAGGGGGACCAAGTGAGCAGTTCTTC.

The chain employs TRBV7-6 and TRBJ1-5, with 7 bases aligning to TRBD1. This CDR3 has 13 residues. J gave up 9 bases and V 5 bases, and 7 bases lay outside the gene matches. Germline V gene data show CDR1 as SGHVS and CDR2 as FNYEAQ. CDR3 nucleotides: TGTGCCAGCAGCGCAGGGACAGTTCGGCCCCAGCATTTT. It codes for CASSAGTVRPQHF.